The following is a T cell receptor (beta chain) sequence with its context. This CDR3 spans 15 amino acids. Trimming at V came to 5 bases and at J to 2 bases, leaving 5 bases not matched to a gene. Germline CDR1 SGHTA, CDR2 FQGNSA. The data belong to a study of blood T cell repertoires in COVID-19. The repertoire was sequenced with immunoSEQ multiplex PCR; TCRdb's copy has only in-frame clones and lacks some. The data hold around 71,000 clones, with approximately 89% observed a single time. The specimen was peripheral blood. The V and J genes are TRBV7-2 and TRBJ2-7, with 11 nucleotides matching TRBD2. The TCR originated in a woman in her sixties with acute or convalescent COVID-19. The CDR3 DNA is TGTGCCAGCAGCCCCCTAGCGGGAGGAACCTACGAGCAGTACTTC. It specifies CASSPLAGGTYEQYF.